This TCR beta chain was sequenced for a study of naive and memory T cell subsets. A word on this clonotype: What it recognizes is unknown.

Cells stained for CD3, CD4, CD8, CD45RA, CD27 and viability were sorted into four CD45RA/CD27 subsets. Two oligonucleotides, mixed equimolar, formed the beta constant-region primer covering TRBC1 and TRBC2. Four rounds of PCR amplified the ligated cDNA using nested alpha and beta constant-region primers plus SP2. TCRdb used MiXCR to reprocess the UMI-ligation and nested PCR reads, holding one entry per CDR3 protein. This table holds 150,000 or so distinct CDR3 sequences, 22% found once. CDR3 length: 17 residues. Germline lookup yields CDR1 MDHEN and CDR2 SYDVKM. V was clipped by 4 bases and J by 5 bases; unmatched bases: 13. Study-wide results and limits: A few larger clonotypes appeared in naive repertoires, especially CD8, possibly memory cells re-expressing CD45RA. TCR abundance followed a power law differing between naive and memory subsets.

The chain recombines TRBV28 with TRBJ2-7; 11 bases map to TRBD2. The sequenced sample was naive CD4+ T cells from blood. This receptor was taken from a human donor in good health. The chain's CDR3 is CASSSHPGLAEINEQYF. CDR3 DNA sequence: TGTGCCAGCAGTTCGCACCCGGGACTAGCGGAGATCAACGAGCAGTACTTC. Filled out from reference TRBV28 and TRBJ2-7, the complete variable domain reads DVKVTQSSRYLVKRTGEKVFLECVQDMDHENMFWYRQDPGLGLRLIYFSYDVKMKEKGDIPEGYSVSREKKERFSLILESASTNQTSMYLCASSSHPGLAEINEQYFGPGTRLTVT.